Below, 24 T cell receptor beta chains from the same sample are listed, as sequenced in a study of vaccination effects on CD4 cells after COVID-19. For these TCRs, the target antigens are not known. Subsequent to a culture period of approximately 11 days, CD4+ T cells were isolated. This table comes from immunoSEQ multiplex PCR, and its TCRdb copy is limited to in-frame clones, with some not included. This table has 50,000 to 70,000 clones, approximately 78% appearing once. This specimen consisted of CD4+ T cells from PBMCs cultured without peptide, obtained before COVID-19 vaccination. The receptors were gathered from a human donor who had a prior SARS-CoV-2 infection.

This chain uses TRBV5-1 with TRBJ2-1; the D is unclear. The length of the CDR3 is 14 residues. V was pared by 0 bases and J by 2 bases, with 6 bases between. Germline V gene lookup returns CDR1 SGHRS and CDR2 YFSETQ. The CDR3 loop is CASSLVPAYNEQFF. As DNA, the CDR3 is TGCGCCAGCAGCTTGGTCCCCGCCTACAATGAGCAGTTCTTC.

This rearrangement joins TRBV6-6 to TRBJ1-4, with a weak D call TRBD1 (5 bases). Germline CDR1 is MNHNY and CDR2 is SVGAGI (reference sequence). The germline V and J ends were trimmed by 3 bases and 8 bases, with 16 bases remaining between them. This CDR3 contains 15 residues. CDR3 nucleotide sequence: TGTGCCAGCAGTTATTCGCCAGGGCGGGACGAAAAACTGTTTTTT. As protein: CASSYSPGRDEKLFF.

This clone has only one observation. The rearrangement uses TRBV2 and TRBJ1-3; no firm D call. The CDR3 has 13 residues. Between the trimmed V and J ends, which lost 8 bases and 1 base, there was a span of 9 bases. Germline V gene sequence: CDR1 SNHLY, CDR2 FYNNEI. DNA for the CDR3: TGTGCCAGCCTCGGGAGGTCTGGAAACACCATATATTTT. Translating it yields CASLGRSGNTIYF. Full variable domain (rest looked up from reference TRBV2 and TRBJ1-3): EPEVTQTPSHQVTQMGQEVILRCVPISNHLYFYWYRQILGQKVEFLVSFYNNEISEKSEIFDDQFSVERPDGSNFTLKIRSTKLEDSAMYFCASLGRSGNTIYFGEGSWLTVV.

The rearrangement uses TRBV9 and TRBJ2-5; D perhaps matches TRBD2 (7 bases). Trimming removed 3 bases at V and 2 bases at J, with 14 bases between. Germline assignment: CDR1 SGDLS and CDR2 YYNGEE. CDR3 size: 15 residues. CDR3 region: CASSGRGGQQETQYF. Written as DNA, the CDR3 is TGTGCCAGCAGCGGACGCGGGGGACAACAAGAGACCCAGTACTTC. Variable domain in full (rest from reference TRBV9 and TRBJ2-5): DSGVTQTPKHLITATGQRVTLRCSPRSGDLSVYWYQQSLDQGLQFLIQYYNGEERAKGNILERFSAQQFPDLHSELNLSSLELGDSALYFCASSGRGGQQETQYFGPGTRLLVL.

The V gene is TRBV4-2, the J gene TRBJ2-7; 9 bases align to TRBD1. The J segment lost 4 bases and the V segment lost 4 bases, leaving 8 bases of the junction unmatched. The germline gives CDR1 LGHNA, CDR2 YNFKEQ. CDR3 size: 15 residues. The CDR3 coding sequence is TGTGCCAGCAGCCGTTCCGGGACAGGGCGATACGAGCAGTACTTC. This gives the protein CASSRSGTGRYEQYF.

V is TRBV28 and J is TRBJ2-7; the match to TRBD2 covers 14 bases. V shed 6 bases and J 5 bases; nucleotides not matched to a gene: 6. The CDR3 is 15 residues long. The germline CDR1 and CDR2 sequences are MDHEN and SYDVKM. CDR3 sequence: CASRYRGLAGDEQYF. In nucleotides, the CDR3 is TGTGCCAGCAGATATAGGGGACTAGCGGGAGACGAGCAGTACTTC.

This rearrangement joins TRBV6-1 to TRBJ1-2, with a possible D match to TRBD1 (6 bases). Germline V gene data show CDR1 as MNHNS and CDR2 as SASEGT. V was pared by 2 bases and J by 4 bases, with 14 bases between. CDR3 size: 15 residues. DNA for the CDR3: TGTGCCAGCAGTGAACTAGGACAGATCTTCTATGGCTACACCTTC. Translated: CASSELGQIFYGYTF.

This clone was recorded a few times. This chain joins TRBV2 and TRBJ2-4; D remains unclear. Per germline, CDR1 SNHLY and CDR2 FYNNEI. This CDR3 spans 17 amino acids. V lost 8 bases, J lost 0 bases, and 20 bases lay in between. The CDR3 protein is CASSREGLDRAKNIQYF. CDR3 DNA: TGTGCCAGCTCCCGCGAAGGCCTTGATAGAGCCAAAAACATTCAGTACTTC. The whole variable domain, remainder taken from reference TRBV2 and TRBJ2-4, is EPEVTQTPSHQVTQMGQEVILRCVPISNHLYFYWYRQILGQKVEFLVSFYNNEISEKSEIFDDQFSVERPDGSNFTLKIRSTKLEDSAMYFCASSREGLDRAKNIQYFGAGTRLSVL.

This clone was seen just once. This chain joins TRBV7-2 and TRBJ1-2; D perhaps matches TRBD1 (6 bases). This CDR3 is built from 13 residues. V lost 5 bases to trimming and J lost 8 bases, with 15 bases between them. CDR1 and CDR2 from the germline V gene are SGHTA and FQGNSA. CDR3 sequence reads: CASSPGPQGGYTF. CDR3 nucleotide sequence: TGTGCCAGCAGCCCTGGCCCCCAGGGGGGCTACACCTTC.

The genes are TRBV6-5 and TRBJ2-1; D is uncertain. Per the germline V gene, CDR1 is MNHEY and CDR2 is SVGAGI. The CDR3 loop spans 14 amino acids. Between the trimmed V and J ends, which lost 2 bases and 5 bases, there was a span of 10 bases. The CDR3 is CASSYLADHNEQFF. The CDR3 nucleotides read TGTGCCAGCAGTTACCTGGCAGACCACAATGAGCAGTTCTTC.

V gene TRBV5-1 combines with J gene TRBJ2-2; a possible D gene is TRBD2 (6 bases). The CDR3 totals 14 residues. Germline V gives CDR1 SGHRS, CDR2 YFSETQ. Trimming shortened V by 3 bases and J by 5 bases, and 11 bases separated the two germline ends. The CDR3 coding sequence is TGCGCCAGCAGCTATATTAGCGGAACCGGGGAGCTGTTTTTT. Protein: CASSYISGTGELFF.

CDR3 DNA sequence: TGTGCCAGCAGCCAAGAGGGGGGGTCCTACAATGAGCAGTTCTTC. This codes for CASSQEGGSYNEQFF. V usage is TRBV3-1 (or the pseudogene TRBV3-2) and J usage is TRBJ2-1; 7 bases fit TRBD2. This CDR3 is built from 15 residues. The germline V gene has CDR1 LGHDT and CDR2 YNNKEL (reference sequence). J was trimmed by 1 base and V by 0 bases; bases with no gene match: 0.

The CDR3 loop reads CASSFTGPGTEAFF. In DNA form, the CDR3 reads TGTGCCAGCAGCTTTACAGGCCCTGGCACTGAAGCTTTCTTT. This chain uses TRBV27 with TRBJ1-1; D possibly corresponds to TRBD1 (5 bases). Germline CDR1 reads MNHEY; CDR2 reads SMNVEV (reference sequence). V was shortened by 6 bases and J by 4 bases, with 15 bases between the two germline ends. This CDR3 is built from 14 residues.

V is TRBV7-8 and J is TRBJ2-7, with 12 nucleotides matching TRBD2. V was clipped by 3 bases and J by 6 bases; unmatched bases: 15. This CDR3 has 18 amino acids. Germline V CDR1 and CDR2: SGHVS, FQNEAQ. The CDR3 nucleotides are TGTGCCAGCAGCTTCAACCGACTAGCGGGAGTTGCTCGGGGCGAGCAGTACTTC. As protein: CASSFNRLAGVARGEQYF.

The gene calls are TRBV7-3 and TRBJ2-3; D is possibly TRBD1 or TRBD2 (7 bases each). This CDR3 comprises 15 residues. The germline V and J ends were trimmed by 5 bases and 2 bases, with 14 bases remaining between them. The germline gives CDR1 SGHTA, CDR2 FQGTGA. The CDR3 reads CASSPGGGTTDTQYF. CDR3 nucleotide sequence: TGTGCCAGCAGCCCAGGGGGAGGGACCACAGATACGCAGTATTTT.

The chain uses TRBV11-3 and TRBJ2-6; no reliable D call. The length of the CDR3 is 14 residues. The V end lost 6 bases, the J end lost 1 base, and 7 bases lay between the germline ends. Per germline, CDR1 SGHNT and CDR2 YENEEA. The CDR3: CASSDGSGANVLTF. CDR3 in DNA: TGTGCCAGCAGTGATGGGTCTGGGGCCAACGTCCTGACTTTC.

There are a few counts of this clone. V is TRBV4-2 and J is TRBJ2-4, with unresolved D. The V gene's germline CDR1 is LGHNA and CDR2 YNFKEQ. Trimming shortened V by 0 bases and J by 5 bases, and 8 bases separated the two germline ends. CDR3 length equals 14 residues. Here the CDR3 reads CASSQDVGQNIQYF. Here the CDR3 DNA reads TGTGCCAGCAGCCAAGACGTCGGCCAAAACATTCAGTACTTC.

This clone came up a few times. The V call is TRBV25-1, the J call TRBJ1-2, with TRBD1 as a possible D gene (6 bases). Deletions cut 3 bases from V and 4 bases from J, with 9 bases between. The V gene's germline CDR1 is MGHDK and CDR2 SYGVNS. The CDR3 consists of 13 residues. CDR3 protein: CASSEGHTYGYTF. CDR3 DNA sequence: TGTGCCAGCAGTGAGGGACACACCTATGGCTACACCTTC.

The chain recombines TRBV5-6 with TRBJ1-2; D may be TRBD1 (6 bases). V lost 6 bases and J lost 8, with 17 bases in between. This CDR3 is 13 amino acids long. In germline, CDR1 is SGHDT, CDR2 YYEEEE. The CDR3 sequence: CASNQRTVWGYTF. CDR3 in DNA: TGTGCCAGCAACCAAAGGACAGTGTGGGGCTACACCTTC.

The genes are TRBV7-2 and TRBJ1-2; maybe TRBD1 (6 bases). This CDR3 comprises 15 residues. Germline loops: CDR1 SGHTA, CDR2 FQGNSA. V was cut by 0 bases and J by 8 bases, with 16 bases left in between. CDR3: CASSLAFRGREGYTF. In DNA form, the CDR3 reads TGTGCCAGCAGCTTAGCGTTCCGGGGGCGCGAGGGCTACACCTTC.

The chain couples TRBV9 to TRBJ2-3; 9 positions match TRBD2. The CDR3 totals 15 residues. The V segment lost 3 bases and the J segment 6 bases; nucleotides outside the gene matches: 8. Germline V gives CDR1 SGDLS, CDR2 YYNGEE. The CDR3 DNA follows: TGTGCCAGCAGCGGTAGCGGGAGAGGGTTGGATACGCAGTATTTT. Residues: CASSGSGRGLDTQYF.

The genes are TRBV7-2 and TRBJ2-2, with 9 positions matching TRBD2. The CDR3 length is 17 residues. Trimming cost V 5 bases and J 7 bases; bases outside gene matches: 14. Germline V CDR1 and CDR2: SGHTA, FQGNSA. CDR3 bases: TGTGCCAGCAGCCCTCCTGGATTAGCGGGAGTCGGCGGGGAGCTGTTTTTT. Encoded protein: CASSPPGLAGVGGELFF.

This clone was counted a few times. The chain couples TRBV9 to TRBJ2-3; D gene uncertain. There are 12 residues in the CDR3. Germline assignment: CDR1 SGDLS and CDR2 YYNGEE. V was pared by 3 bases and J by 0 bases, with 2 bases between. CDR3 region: CASSASTDTQYF. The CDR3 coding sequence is TGTGCCAGCAGCGCTAGCACAGATACGCAGTATTTT.

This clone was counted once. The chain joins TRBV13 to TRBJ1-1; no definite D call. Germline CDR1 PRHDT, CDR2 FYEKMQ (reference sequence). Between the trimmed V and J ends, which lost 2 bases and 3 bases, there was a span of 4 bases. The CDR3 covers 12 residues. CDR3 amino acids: CASSLLDTEAFF. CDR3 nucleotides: TGTGCCAGCAGCTTATTGGACACTGAAGCTTTCTTT.